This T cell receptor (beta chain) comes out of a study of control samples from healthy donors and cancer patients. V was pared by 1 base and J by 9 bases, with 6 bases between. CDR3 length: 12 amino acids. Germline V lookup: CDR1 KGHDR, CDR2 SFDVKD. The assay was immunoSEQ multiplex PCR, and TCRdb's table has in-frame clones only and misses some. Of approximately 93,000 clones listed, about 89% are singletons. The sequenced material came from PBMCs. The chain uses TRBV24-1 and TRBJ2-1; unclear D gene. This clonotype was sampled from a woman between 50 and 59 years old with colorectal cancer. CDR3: CATSDFPGEQFF. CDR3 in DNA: TGTGCCACCAGTGATTTTCCCGGTGAGCAGTTCTTC.